The clone carrying this T cell receptor (beta chain) was recorded a few times. Its antigen is unidentified. The germline CDR1 and CDR2 sequences are DFQATT and SNEGSKA (reference sequence). The CDR3 consists of 20 residues. V trimming: 0 bases; J trimming: 6 bases; junction bases outside the gene matches: 23. Every sampled donor was Caucasian and healthy. The sample originates from a study of identical twins. A template switching step contributed a universal primer site, while unique molecular identifiers were present in the cDNA. TCRdb redid the calling of the 5' RACE reads with MiXCR, one entry per CDR3 protein. The sample contains hundreds of thousands of distinct CDR3 sequences, roughly an eighth of which appear only once. General study results and limits: Weaker excess sharing between twins was seen in beta out-of-frame sequences. Fewer insertions were carried by abundant cord blood beta clonotypes, but none was seen in memory repertoires.

Separately, the same data were catalogued under a study of yellow fever vaccine responses in identical twins.

This TCR was recovered from a woman aged 18-29 years in good health. The specimen was PBMCs. The V and J genes are TRBV20-1 and TRBJ2-4, with 7 bases matching TRBD2. The CDR3 protein is CSARDSTSITSAVRTNIQYF. The CDR3 bases are TGCAGTGCTAGAGATTCGACTAGCATTACGAGCGCGGTGCGGACAAACATTCAGTACTTC.